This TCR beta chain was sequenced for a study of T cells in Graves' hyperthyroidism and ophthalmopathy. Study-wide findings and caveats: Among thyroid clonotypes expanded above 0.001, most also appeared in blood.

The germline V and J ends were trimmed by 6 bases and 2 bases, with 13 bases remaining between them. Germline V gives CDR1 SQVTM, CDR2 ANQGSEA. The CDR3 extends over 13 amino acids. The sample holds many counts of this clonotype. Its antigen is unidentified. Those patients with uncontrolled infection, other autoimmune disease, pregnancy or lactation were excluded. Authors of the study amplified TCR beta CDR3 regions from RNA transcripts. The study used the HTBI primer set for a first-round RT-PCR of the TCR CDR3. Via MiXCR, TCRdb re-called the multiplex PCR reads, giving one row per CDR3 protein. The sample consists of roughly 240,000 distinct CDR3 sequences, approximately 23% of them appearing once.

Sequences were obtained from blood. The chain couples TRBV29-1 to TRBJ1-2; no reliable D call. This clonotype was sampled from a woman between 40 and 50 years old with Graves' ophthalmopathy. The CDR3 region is CSVKAAGNYGYTF. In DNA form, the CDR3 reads TGCAGCGTCAAAGCCGCCGGGAACTATGGCTACACCTTC.